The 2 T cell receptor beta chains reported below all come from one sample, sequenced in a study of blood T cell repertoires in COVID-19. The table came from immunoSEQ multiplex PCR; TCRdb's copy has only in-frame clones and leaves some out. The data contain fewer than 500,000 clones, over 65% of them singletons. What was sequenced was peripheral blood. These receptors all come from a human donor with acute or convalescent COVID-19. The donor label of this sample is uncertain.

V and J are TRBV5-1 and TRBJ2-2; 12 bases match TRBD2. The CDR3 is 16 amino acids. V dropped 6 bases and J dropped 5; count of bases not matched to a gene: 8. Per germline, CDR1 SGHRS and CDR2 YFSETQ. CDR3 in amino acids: CASNPLAGGRTGELFF. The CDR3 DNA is TGCGCCAGCAATCCGCTAGCGGGGGGGCGGACCGGGGAGCTGTTTTTT. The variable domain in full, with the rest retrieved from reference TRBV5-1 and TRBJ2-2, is KAGVTQTPRYLIKTRGQQVTLSCSPISGHRSVSWYQQTPGQGLQFLFEYFSETQRNKGNFPGRFSGRQFSNSRSEMNVSTLELGDSALYLCASNPLAGGRTGELFFGEGSRLTVL.

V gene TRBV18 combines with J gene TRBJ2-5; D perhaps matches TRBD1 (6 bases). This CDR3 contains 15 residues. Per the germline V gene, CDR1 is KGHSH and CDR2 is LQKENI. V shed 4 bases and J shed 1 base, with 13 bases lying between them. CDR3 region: CASSLTQGSQETQYF. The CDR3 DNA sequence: TGTGCCAGCTCACTTACACAGGGCTCCCAAGAGACCCAGTACTTC.